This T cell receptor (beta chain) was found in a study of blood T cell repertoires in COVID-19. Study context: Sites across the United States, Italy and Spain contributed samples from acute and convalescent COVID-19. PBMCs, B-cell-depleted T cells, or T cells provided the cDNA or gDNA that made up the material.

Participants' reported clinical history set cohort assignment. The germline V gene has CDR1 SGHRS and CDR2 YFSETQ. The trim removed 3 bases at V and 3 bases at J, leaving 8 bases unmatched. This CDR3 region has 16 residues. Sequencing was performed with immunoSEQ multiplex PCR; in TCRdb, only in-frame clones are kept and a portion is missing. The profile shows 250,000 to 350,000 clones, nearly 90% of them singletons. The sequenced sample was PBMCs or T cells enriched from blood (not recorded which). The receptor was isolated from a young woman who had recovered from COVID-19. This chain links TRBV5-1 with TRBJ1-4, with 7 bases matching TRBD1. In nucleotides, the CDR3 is TGCGCCAGCAGCTGGGTTACAGGGGCGGCTAATGAAAAACTGTTTTTT. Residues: CASSWVTGAANEKLFF. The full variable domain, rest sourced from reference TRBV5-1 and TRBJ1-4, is KAGVTQTPRYLIKTRGQQVTLSCSPISGHRSVSWYQQTPGQGLQFLFEYFSETQRNKGNFPGRFSGRQFSNSRSEMNVSTLELGDSALYLCASSWVTGAANEKLFFGSGTQLSVL.